These 18 T cell receptor beta chains share one sample of origin, sequenced in a study of T cells in women clearing cervical HPV infection. Assay used: immunoSEQ multiplex PCR; TCRdb lists only in-frame clones, some missing. This sample contains roughly 38,000 clones. The sequencing sample was made of blood buffy coat. These receptors all come from a woman aged 18 to 75 with a cervical HPV16 infection that either progressed to CIN3+ or cleared (not recorded which).

A note on this clone: The missing CDR3 end, 3 residues past where the read stops, is filled in from the germline J gene. V gene TRBV20-1 combines with J gene TRBJ1-5; possible D gene TRBD1, 5 bases. The germline CDR1 and CDR2 sequences are DFQATT and SNEGSKA (reference sequence). This CDR3 is 14 amino acids long. The V end lost 1 base, the J end lost 3 bases, and 10 bases lay between the germline ends. The sequenced CDR3 bases are TGCAGTGCTAGAGTGCAGGGCTTCAATCAGCCC. Translating it yields CSARVQGFNQP. The whole CDR3 region reads CSARVQGFNQPQHF.

As for this clone: One end of the junction is discordant with germline, which a read error may explain. The CDR3 sequence: CAISIRDRAYEQYF. The CDR3 DNA, read in part, is TGTGCCATCAGCATCCGGGACAGGGCCTACGAG. The chain has TRBV7-8 and TRBJ2-7, with 9 bases fitting TRBD1. The read falls 3 residues short of the CDR3 end, and the missing part is taken from the germline J gene. Germline lookup yields CDR1 SGHVS and CDR2 FQNEAQ. The CDR3 runs to 14 residues.

On this clone: Sequencing ends 3 residues short of the CDR3 end; the germline J gene provides the rest. This chain links TRBV30 with TRBJ1-6; no clear D gene. Germline V gene data show CDR1 as GTSNPN and CDR2 as SVGIG (reference sequence). Deletions cut 1 base from V and 8 bases from J, with 12 bases between. This CDR3 is built from 14 residues. The CDR3 region is CAWSENGRYSPLHF. The DNA read from the CDR3 is TGTGCCTGGAGTGAAAACGGCAGGTATTCACCC.

A note on this clone: The read ends 3 residues early relative to the CDR3; the germline J gene fills the gap. This sequence joins TRBV30 and TRBJ2-2; weak D call: TRBD1 (5 bases). Germline CDR1 and CDR2: GTSNPN and SVGIG (reference sequence). The length of the CDR3 is 17 residues. CDR3 bases read: TGTGCCTGGAGTCTTCCCCAGGGAAGCTCCTATAATTCACCG. Its translation: CAWSLPQGSSYNSP. The whole CDR3 is CAWSLPQGSSYNSPLFF.

Concerning this clone itself: From the germline J gene comes the end of the CDR3, since the read stops 3 residues before it. This chain joins TRBV7-2 and TRBJ1-4; 7 nucleotides agree with TRBD1. The CDR3 runs 15 residues. Germline V gene data show CDR1 as SGHTA and CDR2 as FQGNSA. V shed 6 bases, J shed 5 bases, and the junction held 9 bases outside the gene matches. CDR3 bases read: TGTGCCAGCAGTCTAACCGGGACAGTGAATGAAAAA. Translated: CASSLTGTVNEK. The full CDR3 sequence reads CASSLTGTVNEKLFF.

As concerns this clone: The observed sequence ends 3 residues before the CDR3 terminus, with the missing tail filled in from the germline J gene. The chain uses TRBV7-6 and TRBJ2-1; TRBD2 matches 11 bases. The CDR3 totals 15 residues. Trimming at V came to 6 bases and at J to 4 bases, leaving 5 bases not matched to a gene. Germline lookup yields CDR1 SGHVS and CDR2 FNYEAQ. The sequenced CDR3 bases are TGTGCCAGCAGTTTTAGCGGGGGGGCTTACAATGAG. Amino acid sequence: CASSFSGGAYNE. In full, the CDR3 reads CASSFSGGAYNEQFF.

Notes on this clone: The read ends 3 residues shy of where the CDR3 ends; the end is completed using the germline J gene. V is TRBV20-1 and J is TRBJ2-3; 8 nucleotides agree with TRBD1. The CDR3 totals 12 residues. Germline loops: CDR1 DFQATT, CDR2 SNEGSKA (reference sequence). The CDR3 is CSASQQGETQYF. The DNA read from the CDR3 is TGCAGTGCTAGCCAACAGGGGGAGACG.

About this clone itself: The read ends 3 residues before the CDR3 terminus; that terminus is restored from the germline J gene. This chain links TRBV7-2 with TRBJ2-7; TRBD1 matches at 7 bases. Germline V lookup: CDR1 SGHTA, CDR2 FQGNSA. J was trimmed by 0 bases and V by 2 bases; bases with no gene match: 4. This CDR3 is 15 amino acids long. CDR3 DNA (partial): TGTGCCAGCAGCTTATTAGGGGACAGCTCCTACGAG. Translating gives CASSLLGDSSYE. The whole CDR3 sequence reads CASSLLGDSSYEQYF.

Comments on this clone: The read gets to within 3 residues of the CDR3 end, and the germline J gene fills in the rest. J is TRBJ2-4 and V is TRBV2, with D perhaps matching TRBD1 (5 bases). CDR1 is SNHLY and CDR2 is FYNNEI in the germline V gene. The CDR3 totals 14 residues. The CDR3 sequence: CASGRETATYGQYF. The sequenced CDR3 bases are TGTGCCAGCGGCCGAGAGACAGCGACCTATGGT.

Turning to this clone: The sequence runs out 3 residues before the end of the CDR3; the remainder is reconstructed from the germline J gene. The V call is TRBV19, the J call TRBJ2-1; perhaps TRBD1 as D (6 bases). The CDR3 is 14 amino acids. The germline V gene has CDR1 LNHDA and CDR2 SQIVND (reference sequence). V was pared by 5 bases and J by 5 bases, with 13 bases between. The sequenced part of the CDR3 DNA is TGTGCCAGTAGTCCGGGACACTCGAACAATGAG. Protein product: CASSPGHSNNE. The full-length CDR3 reads as CASSPGHSNNEQFF.

CDR3 loop: CSASRRMLGGDEQYF. The DNA read from the CDR3 is TGCAGTGCTAGCCGCAGGATGTTAGGGGGGGACGAG. The chain uses TRBV20-1 and TRBJ2-7, with D maybe TRBD2 (7 bases). The CDR3 is cut off 3 residues early in the read; its end comes from the germline J gene. With 3 bases removed from V and 5 bases from J, the gap between germline ends came to 20 bases. CDR1 and CDR2 (germline): DFQATT, SNEGSKA (reference sequence). CDR3 size: 15 residues.

As concerns this clone: The read stops 3 residues short of the end of the CDR3; the missing end is completed from the germline J gene. This sequence joins TRBV28 and TRBJ2-7, with D tentatively TRBD1 (6 bases). V gave up 3 bases and J gave up 6 bases, with 12 bases separating them. This CDR3 has 13 residues. Germline CDR1 and CDR2: MDHEN and SYDVKM. The part of the CDR3 DNA that was read is TGTGCCAGCAGTTTCATTGAGGGGGTCGAG. Protein: CASSFIEGVE. The full CDR3 protein reads CASSFIEGVEQYF. Looking up the rest from reference TRBV28 and TRBJ2-7 gives the full variable domain: DVKVTQSSRYLVKRTGEKVFLECVQDMDHENMFWYRQDPGLGLRLIYFSYDVKMKEKGDIPEGYSVSREKKERFSLILESASTNQTSMYLCASSFIEGVEQYFGPGTRLTVT.

As concerns this clone: The read ends 3 residues shy of where the CDR3 ends; the end is completed using the germline J gene. The rearrangement links TRBV2 to TRBJ2-2; tentative D call: TRBD2 (6 bases). Germline V gene lookup returns CDR1 SNHLY and CDR2 FYNNEI. There are 15 residues in the CDR3. CDR3 loop: CASREGTTYNSPLFF. The covered CDR3 bases are TGTGCCAGCAGGGAGGGCACAACCTATAATTCACCG.

Remarks on this clone: The sequenced fragment ends 3 residues before the CDR3 boundary, so the rest is inferred from the germline J gene. The rearrangement joins TRBV19 to TRBJ1-1; TRBD1 is a possible D gene (6 bases). The CDR3 is made up of 11 amino acids. CDR1 is LNHDA and CDR2 is SQIVND in the germline V gene (reference sequence). CDR3: CASRYTGEAFF. Incomplete CDR3 DNA: TGTGCCAGTCGATACACAGGGGAA.

On this clone: The sequenced fragment ends 3 residues before the CDR3 boundary, so the rest is inferred from the germline J gene. This rearrangement joins TRBV7-8 to TRBJ2-2; no firm D call. CDR3 length: 15 residues. CDR1 SGHVS and CDR2 FQNEAQ come from the germline V gene. Trimming shortened V by 1 base and J by 4 bases, and 10 bases separated the two germline ends. CDR3 protein: CASSLGLLLTGELFF. CDR3 DNA, as far as it was read: TGTGCCAGCAGCTTAGGACTTCTACTCACCGGGGAG. The full variable domain, rest sourced from reference TRBV7-8 and TRBJ2-2, is GAGVSQSPRYKVAKRGQDVALRCDPISGHVSLFWYQQALGQGPEFLTYFQNEAQLDKSGLPSDRFFAERPEGSVSTLKIQRTQQEDSAVYLCASSLGLLLTGELFFGEGSRLTVL.

Notes on this clone: The read ends 3 residues early relative to the CDR3; the germline J gene fills the gap. The genes are TRBV7-2 and TRBJ2-1, with 7 bases that match TRBD2. Trimming removed 7 bases from V and 5 bases from J; junction bases left unmatched: 8. The CDR3 spans 14 residues. Germline CDR1 and CDR2: SGHTA and FQGNSA. CDR3 DNA, as far as it was read: TGTGCCAGCACTTCCTATACTAGCGACAATGAG. The encoded protein is CASTSYTSDNE. The whole CDR3 region reads CASTSYTSDNEQFF.

As for this clone: The CDR3 end lies 3 residues beyond the end of the read and is filled in from the germline J gene. The gene calls are TRBV6-4 and TRBJ1-1, with D perhaps matching TRBD1 (5 bases). In germline, CDR1 is MRHNA, CDR2 SNTAGT. V was clipped by 9 bases and J by 4 bases, with 18 bases between them. The CDR3 has 14 amino acids. CDR3 DNA (partial): TGTGCCAGATCCCCAACAGGAGGTCCCACTGAA. Protein: CARSPTGGPTE. The CDR3 in its entirety is CARSPTGGPTEAFF.

As regards this clone: The CDR3 end falls 3 residues outside the read, so it is completed with the germline J gene. The chain has TRBV23-1 and TRBJ1-2, with D possibly TRBD1 on 6 matching bases. TRBV23-1 is treated as an ORF (open reading frame) with a function not yet certain. CDR3 size: 16 residues. CDR3 DNA (partial): TGCGCCAGCAGTCAACTCTCCCAGGGGTCATTGGAGGAC. This encodes CASSQLSQGSLED. The full CDR3 protein reads CASSQLSQGSLEDYTF.